The rows below give T cell receptor beta chains drawn from one sample of a study of blood T cell repertoires in COVID-19. TCRdb's table, derived via immunoSEQ multiplex PCR, lists solely in-frame clones and lacks some. The sample has 77,000 or so clones; about 83% are singletons. Sequencing used peripheral blood. All receptors derive from a woman aged 55 to 70 with acute or convalescent COVID-19. The CDR3 runs from the conserved cysteine through the conserved F or W. A D gene is named only where the DNA matches it firmly. A clone size is listed for some rows: how often the clone was seen (once, few, many), or a class if it is expanded.

d_gene	abundance	j_gene	v_gene	CDR3aa	CDR3nt
NA	NA	TRBJ1-5	TRBV27	CASSLRAGGSNQPQHF	TGTGCCAGCAGTTTACGAGCGGGTGGGAGCAATCAGCCCCAGCATTTT
TRBD1	NA	TRBJ1-5	TRBV7-8	CASSPDRGNQPQHF	TGTGCCAGCAGCCCTGACAGGGGCAATCAGCCCCAGCATTTT
NA	NA	TRBJ2-3	TRBV19	CASSIVGGRGSDTQYF	TGTGCCAGTAGTATAGTCGGGGGACGGGGATCAGATACGCAGTATTTT
TRBD1	NA	TRBJ1-1	TRBV9	CASSVAGTGTEAFF	TGTGCCAGCAGCGTAGCCGGGACAGGGACTGAAGCTTTCTTT
NA	few	TRBJ2-7	TRBV5-1	CASRRGQQEQYF	TGCGCCAGCAGAAGAGGGCAACAGGAGCAGTACTTC
TRBD1	NA	TRBJ2-5	TRBV14	CASSPDRGETQYF	TGTGCCAGCAGCCCCGACAGGGGGGAGACCCAGTACTTC
NA	NA	TRBJ1-1	TRBV9	CASSVDPRGISEAFF	TGTGCCAGCAGCGTAGACCCGCGGGGTATTTCTGAAGCTTTCTTT
NA	NA	TRBJ1-1	TRBV6-5	CAGGRTTEAFF	TGTGCGGGAGGGCGAACCACTGAAGCTTTCTTT
TRBD2	NA	TRBJ2-1	TRBV5-1	CASSFGTSGGPTSYNEQFF	TGCGCCAGCAGCTTCGGGACTAGCGGGGGCCCGACCAGCTACAATGAGCAGTTCTTC
TRBD1	NA	TRBJ1-4	TRBV9	CASSVERDRPEKLFF	TGTGCCAGCAGCGTAGAGAGGGACAGACCTGAAAAACTGTTTTTT
NA	NA	TRBJ1-3	TRBV6-5	CASSYRGSGNTIYF	TGTGCCAGCAGTTACAGGGGCTCTGGAAACACCATATATTTT
TRBD2	NA	TRBJ2-2	TRBV9	CASSVAGSGGRVAGELFF	TGTGCCAGCAGCGTAGCGGGTAGCGGGGGACGGGTGGCCGGGGAGCTGTTTTTT
NA	few	TRBJ1-3	TRBV4-2	CASSQDRHSGNTIYF	TGTGCCAGCAGCCAAGATAGACACTCTGGAAACACCATATATTTT
NA	NA	TRBJ1-1	TRBV7-9	CASLEGAGNTEAFF	TGTGCCAGCTTAGAGGGTGCAGGAAACACTGAAGCTTTCTTT
NA	NA	TRBJ1-2	TRBV3-1/TRBV3-2	CASSQEWNARGGYTF	TGTGCCAGCAGCCAAGAATGGAACGCTCGGGGTGGCTACACCTTC
NA	NA	TRBJ1-2	TRBV6-1	CASSEVATGTRGYTF	TGTGCCAGCAGTGAAGTAGCGACAGGTACGCGAGGCTACACCTTC
NA	once	TRBJ1-2	TRBV19	CASRTGYGSYGYTF	TGTGCCAGTAGGACAGGATATGGGAGTTATGGCTACACCTTC
TRBD2	NA	TRBJ2-7	TRBV30	CAWSVRGGVYLHEQYF	TGTGCCTGGAGTGTACGGGGGGGGGTGTACCTCCACGAGCAGTACTTC
TRBD1	few	TRBJ1-2	TRBV30	CAWSVSFAGQGGFGGYTF	TGTGCCTGGAGTGTATCGTTCGCCGGACAGGGAGGGTTTGGTGGCTACACCTTC
TRBD1	NA	TRBJ1-2	TRBV29-1	CSVEDFNRGGYGYTF	TGCAGCGTTGAAGATTTTAACAGGGGAGGCTATGGCTACACCTTC
TRBD1	once	TRBJ1-3	TRBV6-1	CASSGVTGVDGNTIYF	TGTGCCAGCAGTGGGGTAACAGGGGTGGATGGAAACACCATATATTTT
NA	NA	TRBJ1-3	TRBV5-4	CASSLTGGSGNTIYF	TGTGCCAGCAGCTTAACCGGCGGTTCTGGAAACACCATATATTTT
NA	NA	TRBJ2-4	TRBV4-1	CASSQDPLASAKNIQYF	TGCGCCAGCAGCCAAGACCCCCTCGCTAGCGCCAAAAACATTCAGTACTTC
NA	many	TRBJ2-2	TRBV4-2	CASSQDWGSGFANTGELFF	TGTGCCAGCAGCCAAGATTGGGGTAGCGGCTTCGCGAACACCGGGGAGCTGTTTTTT
NA	NA	TRBJ1-1	TRBV10-1	CASSDGVATEAFF	TGCGCCAGCAGTGACGGGGTTGCCACTGAAGCTTTCTTT
TRBD1	NA	TRBJ1-2	TRBV5-8	CASSLAGTGTVYTF	TGTGCCAGCAGCTTGGCCGGGACAGGGACGGTCTACACCTTC
TRBD2	NA	TRBJ2-3	TRBV5-1	CASSWKAGVTDTQYF	TGCGCCAGCAGCTGGAAGGCGGGGGTGACAGATACGCAGTATTTT
NA	NA	TRBJ1-1	TRBV18	CASSLRTGRGTEAFF	TGTGCCAGCTCACTACGGACCGGGAGGGGCACTGAAGCTTTCTTT
TRBD1	NA	TRBJ2-7	TRBV3-1/TRBV3-2	CASSLTGDKSYEQYF	TGTGCCAGCAGCTTAACAGGGGATAAATCCTACGAGCAGTACTTC
TRBD2	few	TRBJ2-1	TRBV11-2	CASSLELAGGEQFF	TGTGCCAGCAGCTTAGAACTAGCGGGGGGGGAGCAGTTCTTC
TRBD1	NA	TRBJ1-4	TRBV9	CASSARTGTNEKLFF	TGTGCCAGCAGCGCCCGGACAGGGACTAATGAAAAACTGTTTTTT
NA	few	TRBJ2-1	TRBV29-1	CSVGLYKIGTHNEQFF	TGCAGCGTTGGGCTCTATAAAATAGGGACTCACAATGAGCAGTTCTTC
NA	NA	TRBJ1-3	TRBV5-5	CASSSSLTSGNTIYF	TGTGCCAGCAGCTCCTCCTTGACATCTGGAAACACCATATATTTT
NA	once	TRBJ1-1	TRBV6-5	CASSRQMNTEAFF	TGTGCCAGCAGTCGACAAATGAACACTGAAGCTTTCTTT
TRBD1	NA	TRBJ1-2	TRBV15	CATRGTGNNYGYTF	TGTGCCACCAGAGGGACAGGCAATAACTATGGCTACACCTTC
TRBD1	NA	TRBJ2-2	TRBV19	CASSQDRAGELFF	TGTGCCAGTAGCCAGGACAGGGCCGGGGAGCTGTTTTTT
TRBD1	few	TRBJ1-2	TRBV5-1	CASSPGQGSGYTF	TGCGCCAGCAGCCCCGGACAGGGCTCTGGCTACACCTTC
NA	once	TRBJ1-4	TRBV7-3	CASSLNVADRNCATNEKLFF	TGTGCCAGCAGCTTAAATGTTGCTGACAGGAATTGTGCAACTAATGAAAAACTGTTTTTT
NA	once	TRBJ1-2	TRBV4-2	CASSQVLAANYGYTF	TGTGCCAGCAGCCAAGTATTGGCGGCCAACTATGGCTACACCTTC
NA	NA	TRBJ1-1	TRBV18	CASSRLGTEAFF	TGTGCCAGCTCACGCCTCGGGACAGAAGCTTTCTTT
TRBD1	NA	TRBJ2-2	TRBV5-1	CASSFAWGTGINTGELFF	TGCGCCAGCAGCTTCGCCTGGGGGACAGGGATCAACACCGGGGAGCTGTTTTTT
TRBD1	NA	TRBJ1-2	TRBV5-6	CASSLEQGARRYTF	TGTGCCAGCAGCTTGGAACAGGGGGCTAGACGCTACACCTTC
TRBD1	NA	TRBJ1-5	TRBV7-9	CASSPPRTGGDGPQHF	TGTGCCAGCAGCCCCCCGAGGACAGGGGGAGACGGGCCCCAGCATTTT
TRBD1	NA	TRBJ1-6	TRBV9	CASSADRADNSPLHF	TGTGCCAGCAGCGCCGACAGGGCGGACAATTCACCCCTCCACTTT
NA	NA	TRBJ1-2	TRBV29-1	CSAVRGDYGYTF	TGCAGCGCCGTGCGGGGGGACTATGGCTACACCTTC
TRBD1	NA	TRBJ1-2	TRBV7-9	CAWAGTGGNYGYTF	TGTGCCTGGGCGGGGACAGGGGGTAACTATGGCTACACCTTC
NA	NA	TRBJ1-2	TRBV18	CASSPGDGYGYTF	TGTGCCAGCTCACCGGGAGATGGGTATGGCTACACCTTC
TRBD2	NA	TRBJ2-1	TRBV6-5	CASSSLTSGGAYEQFF	TGTGCCAGCAGTTCCCTGACTAGCGGGGGGGCCTATGAGCAGTTCTTC
TRBD2	NA	TRBJ2-3	TRBV4-1	CASSQDVGTSGGW	TGCGCCAGCAGCCAAGATGTCGGGACTAGCGGGGGGTGG
TRBD1	few	TRBJ1-4	TRBV18	CASSGGQGEKLFF	TGTGCCAGCTCAGGAGGACAGGGAGAAAAACTGTTTTTT
TRBD1	NA	TRBJ1-2	TRBV24-1	CATSDAKGQGDGYTF	TGTGCCACCAGTGACGCCAAAGGGCAGGGGGATGGCTACACCTTC
NA	NA	TRBJ1-1	TRBV27	CASSLGRGTEAFF	TGTGCCAGCAGCCTTGGGAGGGGCACTGAAGCTTTCTTT
NA	NA	TRBJ1-2	TRBV27	CASSSNSNYGYTF	TGTGCCAGCAGTTCAAACAGTAACTATGGCTACACCTTC
NA	NA	TRBJ1-2	TRBV7-2	CASSPQHERTVNYGYTF	TGTGCCAGCAGCCCCCAACACGAACGGACAGTTAACTATGGCTACACCTTC
TRBD1	NA	TRBJ1-4	TRBV14	CASSLRQGGNEKLFF	TGTGCCAGCAGCTTACGACAGGGGGGTAATGAAAAACTGTTTTTT
TRBD1	once	TRBJ1-2	TRBV18	CASSPGQGQGYGYTF	TGTGCCAGCTCACCCGGACAGGGGCAAGGCTATGGCTACACCTTC
TRBD1	NA	TRBJ2-7	TRBV5-5	CASSFEGQAYEQYF	TGTGCCAGCAGCTTTGAGGGACAGGCCTACGAGCAGTACTTC
NA	NA	TRBJ2-2	TRBV5-1	CASRPGRAGELFF	TGCGCCAGCAGGCCGGGAAGGGCCGGGGAGCTGTTTTTT